The rows below give T cell receptor beta chains drawn from one sample of a study of T-cell memory formation after mild COVID-19. TCRdb recomputed calls from the 5' RACE reads with MiXCR, one row per CDR3 protein. The data show 340,000 or so distinct CDR3 sequences, under 15% seen once. Material for sequencing was PBMCs or a T cell subset sorted from them (not recorded which). Receptor source: a man aged 18 to 30 who had mild COVID-19 (a few samples of this study predate the infection). Cell type and time point are not known. CDR3s include the opening cysteine and the closing phenylalanine or tryptophan. A D gene is named only where the DNA matches it firmly. Rows give clone size only sometimes, using once, few, many, or a class for an expanded clone.

j_call d_call clone_size v_call cdr3_length cdr3_aa cdr3_nt
TRBJ2-5 . few TRBV7-2 16 CASSLGPPAPQETQYF TGTGCCAGCAGCTTAGGCCCGCCGGCCCCACAAGAGACCCAGTACTTC
TRBJ2-2 TRBD1 few TRBV5-1 15 CASSVQGLGTGELFF TGCGCCAGCAGCGTACAGGGGTTGGGCACCGGGGAGCTGTTTTTT
TRBJ1-2 . . TRBV30 12 CAWSSGYYGYTF TGTGCCTGGAGCTCGGGTTACTATGGCTACACCTTC
TRBJ1-2 . . TRBV7-9 13 CASSPVGLYGYTF TGTGCCAGCAGCCCAGTTGGCTTATATGGCTACACCTTC
TRBJ1-3 . . TRBV5-6 15 CASSLAGSPGNTIYF TGTGCCAGCAGCTTGGCTGGGAGCCCGGGAAACACCATATATTTT
TRBJ2-5 TRBD1 . TRBV6-5 15 CASSYGQGHQETQYF TGTGCCAGCAGTTACGGACAGGGACACCAAGAGACCCAGTACTTC
TRBJ1-2 TRBD1 many TRBV4-2 16 CASSQDLRGDSYGYTF TGTGCCAGCAGCCAAGATTTGCGGGGGGACAGCTATGGCTACACCTTC
TRBJ2-7 . . TRBV7-2 14 CASSLVPDYYEQYF TGTGCCAGCAGCTTAGTCCCAGACTACTACGAGCAGTACTTC
TRBJ2-7 TRBD1 . TRBV5-4 15 CASSNGDSLSYEQYF TGTGCCAGCAGCAATGGGGACAGCCTCTCTTACGAGCAGTACTTC
TRBJ2-7 . . TRBV12-3/TRBV12-4 13 CASSSSLSGEQYF TGTGCCAGCAGTTCATCTCTTTCTGGCGAGCAGTACTTC
TRBJ2-3 TRBD2 many TRBV10-2 14 CASGGLAGADTQYF TGCGCCAGCGGGGGACTAGCGGGCGCAGATACGCAGTATTTT
TRBJ2-2 TRBD1 few TRBV28 14 CASSPGTVTGELFF TGTGCCAGCAGTCCCGGGACAGTCACCGGGGAGCTGTTTTTT
TRBJ2-2 TRBD1 . TRBV29-1 15 CSVAGQGVGTGELFF TGCAGCGTTGCGGGACAGGGGGTCGGCACCGGGGAGCTGTTTTTT
TRBJ1-2 . few TRBV3-1 12 CASSHSQGGYTF TGTGCCAGCAGCCACTCACAGGGAGGCTACACCTTC
TRBJ1-2 . . TRBV29-1 12 CSVGEGRGGYTF TGCAGCGTTGGGGAGGGCAGGGGTGGCTACACCTTC
TRBJ2-7 . few TRBV6-5 13 CASSPGVAYEQYF TGTGCCAGCAGTCCCGGGGTGGCCTACGAGCAGTACTTC
TRBJ1-1 TRBD1 . TRBV7-9 15 CASSWGTGRPTEAFF TGTGCCAGCAGCTGGGGGACAGGCCGTCCGACTGAAGCTTTCTTT
TRBJ1-4 TRBD1 few TRBV5-4 15 CASSTGQGNNEKLFF TGTGCCAGCAGCACCGGACAGGGTAATAATGAAAAACTGTTTTTT
TRBJ1-6 TRBD1 once TRBV5-1 16 CASSYGQGTGNSPLHF TGCGCCAGCAGCTACGGACAGGGAACGGGGAATTCACCCCTCCACTTT
TRBJ2-4 . . TRBV7-2 15 CASSLSREGRNIQYF TGTGCCAGCAGCTTAAGCCGGGAAGGGCGAAACATTCAGTACTTC
TRBJ1-2 . few TRBV7-2 15 CASSLDSNVIYGYTF TGTGCCAGCAGCTTAGACAGTAATGTTATCTATGGCTACACCTTC
TRBJ2-5 TRBD2 few TRBV6-6 16 CASRAGLAGNQETQYF TGTGCCAGCAGGGCCGGACTAGCGGGGAACCAAGAGACCCAGTACTTC
TRBJ2-6 . few TRBV5-6 17 CASSFTGSSSGANVLTF TGTGCCAGCAGCTTTACAGGATCCTCCTCTGGGGCCAACGTCCTGACTTTC
TRBJ2-2 . few TRBV7-3 16 CASSPWRQGPTGELFF TGTGCCAGCAGCCCGTGGCGGCAGGGACCGACCGGGGAGCTGTTTTTT
TRBJ2-5 TRBD2 . TRBV20-1 15 CSARDLGLAEDTQYF TGCAGTGCTAGAGATCTAGGGCTAGCGGAAGATACCCAGTACTTC
TRBJ2-6 . . TRBV20-1 16 CSARPDSPSGANVLTF TGCAGTGCTAGACCTGACAGTCCCTCTGGGGCCAACGTCCTGACTTTC
TRBJ1-1 . few TRBV6-6 13 CASNQDRNTEAFF TGTGCCAGCAATCAGGACAGGAACACTGAAGCTTTCTTT
TRBJ1-6 . few TRBV4-1 14 CASGRTETNSPLHF TGCGCCAGCGGGAGGACAGAGACGAATTCACCCCTCCACTTT
TRBJ2-2 . few TRBV3-1 15 CASSHLGGNTGELFF TGTGCCAGCAGCCATCTGGGGGGCAACACCGGGGAGCTGTTTTTT
TRBJ2-4 . few TRBV2 13 CASKKRSGDIQYF TGTGCCAGCAAGAAGAGGAGTGGAGACATTCAGTACTTC
TRBJ1-5 . . TRBV12-3/TRBV12-4 14 CASNIEGFRQPQHF TGTGCCAGCAACATAGAGGGGTTCCGGCAGCCCCAGCATTTT
TRBJ2-3 TRBD2 many TRBV7-2 16 CASSLTSGGAADTQYF TGTGCCAGCAGCTTGACTAGCGGGGGGGCAGCGGATACGCAGTATTTT
TRBJ2-7 . . TRBV7-9 16 CASSLVGRGYSYEQYF TGTGCCAGCAGCTTAGTCGGCAGGGGCTATTCCTACGAGCAGTACTTC
TRBJ1-2 . . TRBV4-1 15 CASSQVGKGNYGYTF TGCGCCAGCAGCCAAGTCGGAAAGGGAAACTATGGCTACACCTTC
TRBJ1-6 . . TRBV20-1 14 CSARQGSPGSPLHF TGCAGTGCTAGACAGGGGTCTCCCGGTTCACCCCTCCACTTT
TRBJ1-1 . few TRBV6-2/TRBV6-3 13 CASSYVGVPEAFF TGTGCCAGCAGTTATGTCGGGGTTCCTGAAGCTTTCTTT
TRBJ1-1 . few TRBV20-1 14 CSARWGHRNTEAFF TGCAGTGCTAGGTGGGGGCACAGGAACACTGAAGCTTTCTTT
TRBJ2-5 . . TRBV7-6 17 CASSPGRGREEGETQYF TGTGCCAGCAGCCCTGGAAGGGGCAGGGAGGAGGGAGAGACCCAGTACTTC
TRBJ1-4 . few TRBV7-2 13 CASSQDYNEKLFF TGTGCCAGCAGCCAGGATTATAATGAAAAACTGTTTTTT
TRBJ2-3 TRBD1 many TRBV10-1 14 CASNPNRGADTQYF TGCGCCAGCAATCCCAACAGGGGCGCAGATACGCAGTATTTT
TRBJ2-3 TRBD2 many TRBV7-2 15 CASSASGGNTDTQYF TGTGCCAGCAGCGCTAGCGGGGGGAACACAGATACGCAGTATTTT
TRBJ2-3 TRBD2 many TRBV11-2 18 CASSLGSLAGALTDTQYF TGTGCCAGCAGCTTAGGATCCCTAGCGGGGGCCCTCACAGATACGCAGTATTTT
TRBJ2-5 . few TRBV5-1 16 CASSSTATGIQETQYF TGCGCCAGCAGCTCAACAGCTACAGGGATCCAAGAGACCCAGTACTTC
TRBJ2-1 . few TRBV7-2 14 CASSAHQGYNEQFF TGTGCCAGCAGCGCCCACCAGGGTTACAATGAGCAGTTCTTC
TRBJ2-3 TRBD1 few TRBV7-9 16 CASSSRGGRGTDTQYF TGTGCCAGCAGCTCCCGAGGGGGCCGTGGCACAGATACGCAGTATTTT
TRBJ2-1 . . TRBV24-1 14 CATSGRGSYNEQFF TGTGCCACCAGTGGCAGGGGCTCCTACAATGAGCAGTTCTTC
TRBJ1-6 . . TRBV29-1 13 CSPRGGENSPLHF TGCAGCCCGAGGGGTGGGGAGAATTCACCCCTCCACTTT
TRBJ1-6 TRBD1 . TRBV4-1 13 CASSQSGGSPLHF TGCGCCAGCAGCCAATCAGGGGGTTCACCCCTCCACTTT
TRBJ2-1 . few TRBV3-1 14 CASSPDGHYNEQFF TGTGCCAGCAGCCCGGATGGACATTACAATGAGCAGTTCTTC
TRBJ2-3 . . TRBV7-9 16 CASSPASGTSTDTQYF TGTGCCAGCAGCCCCGCCTCAGGGACCAGCACAGATACGCAGTATTTT
TRBJ2-5 . few TRBV5-1 17 CASSLGIDGHPQETQYF TGCGCCAGCAGCTTGGGAATAGACGGACATCCCCAAGAGACCCAGTACTTC
TRBJ2-7 . few TRBV12-3/TRBV12-4 14 CASTLTGRAHEQYF TGTGCCAGCACTCTCACCGGCAGGGCACACGAGCAGTACTTC
TRBJ2-7 TRBD2 . TRBV2 14 CASNVGTTDDRQYF TGTGCCAGCAATGTAGGGACTACCGACGATCGCCAGTACTTC
TRBJ1-2 . . TRBV7-2 15 CASSLGSVQNYGYTF TGTGCCAGCAGCTTAGGCTCCGTACAGAACTATGGCTACACCTTC
TRBJ1-5 . . TRBV27 14 CASRQGLNNQPQHF TGTGCCAGCCGCCAGGGACTAAATAATCAGCCCCAGCATTTT
TRBJ1-1 . few TRBV7-9 12 CASSLVSAEAFF TGTGCCAGCAGCTTAGTATCGGCTGAAGCTTTCTTT
TRBJ1-1 . . TRBV7-8 14 CASSPLRSGTEAFF TGTGCCAGCAGCCCCCTCCGGTCTGGCACTGAAGCTTTCTTT
TRBJ2-4 . . TRBV7-9 18 CASSPSEVGWGAKNIQYF TGTGCCAGCAGCCCTTCGGAGGTCGGATGGGGCGCCAAAAACATTCAGTACTTC
TRBJ1-5 TRBD1 few TRBV24-1 15 CATSAGGASNQPQHF TGTGCCACCAGCGCAGGGGGCGCGAGCAATCAGCCCCAGCATTTT